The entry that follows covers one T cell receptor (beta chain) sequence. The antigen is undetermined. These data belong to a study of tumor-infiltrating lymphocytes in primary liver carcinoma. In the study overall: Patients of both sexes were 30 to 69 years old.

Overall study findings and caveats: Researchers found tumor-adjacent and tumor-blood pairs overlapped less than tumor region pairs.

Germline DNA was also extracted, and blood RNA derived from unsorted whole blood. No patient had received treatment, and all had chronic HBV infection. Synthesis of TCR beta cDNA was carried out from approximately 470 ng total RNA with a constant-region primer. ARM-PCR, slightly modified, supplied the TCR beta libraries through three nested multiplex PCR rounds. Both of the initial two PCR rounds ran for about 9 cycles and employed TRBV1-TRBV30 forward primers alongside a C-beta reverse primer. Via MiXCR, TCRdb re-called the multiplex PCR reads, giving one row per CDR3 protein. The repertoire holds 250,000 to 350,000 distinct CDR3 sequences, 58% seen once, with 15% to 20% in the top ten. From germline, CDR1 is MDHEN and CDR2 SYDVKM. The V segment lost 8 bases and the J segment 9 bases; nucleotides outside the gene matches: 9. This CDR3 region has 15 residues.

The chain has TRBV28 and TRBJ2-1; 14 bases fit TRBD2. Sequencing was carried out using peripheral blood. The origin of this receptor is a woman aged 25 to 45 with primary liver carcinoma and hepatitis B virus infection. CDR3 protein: CASLLTSGRAGEQFF. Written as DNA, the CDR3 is TGTGCCAGCCTCCTGACTAGCGGGAGGGCAGGTGAGCAGTTCTTC.